The 18 T cell receptor beta chains presented below share a single source sample, sequenced in a study of T-cell memory formation after mild COVID-19. TCRdb ran MiXCR on the 5' RACE reads and lists one entry per CDR3 protein. The sample has about 190,000 distinct CDR3 sequences; about a fifth are singletons. The specimen sequenced was PBMCs or a T cell subset sorted from them (not recorded which). The receptors were sampled from an adult woman who had mild COVID-19 (a few samples of this study predate the infection). Cell type and time point are not known.

This clonotype has more than one count but fewer than ten. The chain is built from TRBV4-1 and TRBJ1-5, with a possible D match to TRBD1 (5 bases). V was clipped by 0 bases and J by 2 bases, with 11 bases between them. CDR1 and CDR2 (germline): MGHRA, YSYEKL. The CDR3 has 16 amino acids. The CDR3 DNA reads as TGCGCCAGCAGCCAAGATAGGGGTTTGGGCAATCAGCCCCAGCATTTT. Its translation is CASSQDRGLGNQPQHF.

The V gene is TRBV29-1, the J gene TRBJ2-2; possible D gene TRBD1, 6 bases. Trimming left V 6 bases short and J 3 bases short, with 17 bases between. The CDR3 runs 15 residues. Per the germline V gene, CDR1 is SQVTM and CDR2 is ANQGSEA. The chain's CDR3 is CSVKSLGGDTGELFF. The CDR3 DNA reads as TGCAGCGTAAAATCCTTAGGGGGAGACACCGGGGAGCTGTTTTTT.

The chain has TRBV20-1 and TRBJ2-1, with 11 bases fitting TRBD2. Germline V CDR1 and CDR2: DFQATT, SNEGSKA (reference sequence). After removal of 3 bases from V and 7 bases from J, the junction contained 11 bases not matched to a gene. The CDR3 is 16 residues long. DNA of the CDR3: TGCAGTGCTAGGCTCCAGATAGCGGGAGGGCGGAATGAGCAGTTCTTC. This sequence encodes CSARLQIAGGRNEQFF.

J is TRBJ2-1 and V is TRBV7-9, with 8 bases lining up with TRBD2. This CDR3 contains 16 residues. CDR1 SEHNR and CDR2 FQNEAQ come from the germline V gene (reference sequence). V gave up 8 bases and J gave up 5 bases; unmatched junction bases: 14. The CDR3 sequence: CASGPLSGGRDNEQFF. CDR3 DNA: TGTGCCAGCGGGCCCTTGTCGGGGGGGCGTGACAATGAGCAGTTCTTC.

The chain combines TRBV7-2 with TRBJ1-1; possibly TRBD1 for D (5 bases). The CDR3 sequence is 17 residues long. The germline V and J ends were trimmed by 5 bases and 10 bases, with 29 bases remaining between them. CDR1 is SGHTA and CDR2 is FQGNSA in the germline V gene. The CDR3 nucleotides read TGTGCCAGCAGCAAAAAGGGGCCGACAGACTGGAGTATTACAGCTTTCTTT. Protein product: CASSKKGPTDWSITAFF.

Here the CDR3 reads CASSQSEDNQPQHF. CDR3 coding DNA: TGCGCCAGCAGCCAGTCAGAAGATAATCAGCCCCAGCATTTT. This chain connects TRBV4-3 to TRBJ1-5; D unresolved. Trimming cost V 3 bases and J 4 bases, with 10 bases left between them. The germline V gene encodes CDR1 LGHNA and CDR2 YSLEER. This CDR3 has 14 amino acids.

The chain is built from TRBV12-3 or TRBV12-4 and TRBJ2-7; tentative D call: TRBD1 (5 bases). The CDR3 has 14 amino acids. V was cut by 6 bases and J by 7 bases, with 19 bases left in between. CDR3 sequence (DNA): TGTGCCAGCAGCCCCGTAGGGGCGAGCCTGGAGCAGTACTTC. This translates into CASSPVGASLEQYF.

The V gene is TRBV7-9, the J gene TRBJ2-7; the D is unclear. The CDR3 covers 14 residues. Looked up from germline, CDR1 is SEHNR and CDR2 is FQNEAQ (reference sequence). Trimming took off 5 bases at V and 3 bases at J, with 14 bases between the two ends. The chain's CDR3 is CASSGATGSYEQYF. The CDR3 DNA sequence: TGTGCCAGCAGCGGAGCCACGGGCAGCTACGAGCAGTACTTC.

This clonotype was seen at least ten times. The J gene is TRBJ1-1, the V gene TRBV9; TRBD1 matches at 8 bases. J lost 0 bases, V lost 3 bases, and 4 bases had no gene match. Germline V gene data show CDR1 as SGDLS and CDR2 as YYNGEE. The CDR3 totals 15 residues. Here the CDR3 reads CASSAVTGVNTEAFF. DNA for the CDR3: TGTGCCAGCAGCGCGGTGACAGGGGTGAACACTGAAGCTTTCTTT.

The CDR3 bases are TGTGCCAGCAGTCCCCGAGGAGGGTGGGACACTGAAGCTTTCTTT. This sequence encodes CASSPRGGWDTEAFF. The J gene is TRBJ1-1, the V gene TRBV12-3 or TRBV12-4; unclear D gene. The V end was cut by 5 bases, the J end by 3 bases, with 16 bases between. The CDR3 sequence is 15 residues long.

In its sample, this clonotype was seen a few times. V is TRBV7-8 and J is TRBJ2-3, with D tentatively TRBD1 or TRBD2 (5 bases each). In germline, CDR1 is SGHVS, CDR2 FQNEAQ. Trimming shortened V by 2 bases and J by 4 bases, and 19 bases separated the two germline ends. The CDR3 sequence is 17 residues long. CDR3: CASSLRDRLQRPDTQYF. The CDR3 nucleotides read TGTGCCAGCAGCTTAAGGGACCGACTACAGCGACCAGATACGCAGTATTTT.

The chain recombines TRBV10-3 with TRBJ1-1, with 9 bases fitting TRBD1. The V gene end was trimmed by 5 bases and the J gene end by 2 bases; junction bases not matched to a gene: 21. The germline CDR1 and CDR2 sequences are ENHRY and SYGVKD. This CDR3 is built from 20 residues. The CDR3, as DNA: TGTGCCATCAGTTTTGCTATCCCGGACAGGGGTCTCTTCCAAAACACTGAAGCTTTCTTT. It specifies CAISFAIPDRGLFQNTEAFF.

The chain is built from TRBV7-2 and TRBJ2-7, with 10 bases aligning to TRBD2. CDR1 is SGHTA, CDR2 FQGNSA, per germline. Losses at the gene ends were 1 base for V and 7 bases for J; bases not matched to a gene: 7. The CDR3 sequence is 15 residues long. The CDR3 region is CASSLGLAGEGEQYF. CDR3 nucleotide sequence: TGTGCCAGCAGCTTAGGCCTAGCGGGAGAGGGGGAGCAGTACTTC. The variable domain in full, with the rest retrieved from reference TRBV7-2 and TRBJ2-7, is GAGVSQSPSNKVTEKGKDVELRCDPISGHTALYWYRQSLGQGLEFLIYFQGNSAPDKSGLPSDRFSAERTGGSVSTLTIQRTQQEDSAVYLCASSLGLAGEGEQYFGPGTRLTVT.

This clonotype turned up a few times. V and J are TRBV30 and TRBJ1-1; D remains unclear. CDR1 and CDR2 from the germline V gene are GTSNPN and SVGIG (reference sequence). This CDR3 spans 12 amino acids. The V end was cut by 3 bases, the J end by 4 bases, with 9 bases between. The CDR3 DNA reads as TGTGCCTGGAGCCCTATGGGCACTGAAGCTTTCTTT. Encoded protein: CAWSPMGTEAFF.

This clonotype was detected only once. The J gene is TRBJ2-5, the V gene TRBV18, with D unresolved. CDR1 is KGHSH and CDR2 is LQKENI in the germline V gene. The V end lost 3 bases, the J end lost 0 bases, and 14 bases lay between the germline ends. The CDR3 has 16 amino acids. The CDR3 loop reads CASSPRALTYQETQYF. CDR3 sequence (DNA): TGTGCCAGCTCACCTAGGGCTCTAACGTACCAAGAGACCCAGTACTTC.

This clonotype came up a few times. This chain links TRBV18 with TRBJ2-3; D perhaps matches TRBD2 (7 bases). The CDR3 spans 17 residues. V dropped 4 bases and J dropped 0 bases, with 17 bases sitting between them. The germline V gene encodes CDR1 KGHSH and CDR2 LQKENI. In DNA form, the CDR3 reads TGTGCCAGCTCACTACAGGGCGGGAGCCCTAGCACAGATACGCAGTATTTT. Encoded protein: CASSLQGGSPSTDTQYF.

There are a few counts of this clonotype. This rearrangement joins TRBV4-3 to TRBJ2-5; no firm D call. V was clipped by 0 bases and J by 5 bases, with 10 bases between them. The length of the CDR3 is 14 residues. The germline V gene encodes CDR1 LGHNA and CDR2 YSLEER. CDR3 DNA sequence: TGCGCCAGCAGCCAAGATAGGAGCTCCGAGACCCAGTACTTC. Translated: CASSQDRSSETQYF.

This clonotype has a handful of counts. The rearrangement links TRBV7-6 to TRBJ2-2, with TRBD2 identical over 11 bases. Trimming took 2 bases from V and 7 from J; bases not matched to a gene: 3. The CDR3 loop spans 15 amino acids. Per germline, CDR1 SGHVS and CDR2 FNYEAQ. The CDR3 bases are TGTGCCAGCAGCTTACGTCTAGCGGGAGGCGGGGAGCTGTTTTTT. Residues: CASSLRLAGGGELFF. The full variable domain, its missing parts supplied by reference TRBV7-6 and TRBJ2-2, is GAGVSQSPRYKVTKRGQDVALRCDPISGHVSLYWYRQALGQGPEFLTYFNYEAQQDKSGLPNDRFSAERPEGSISTLTIQRTEQRDSAMYRCASSLRLAGGGELFFGEGSRLTVL.